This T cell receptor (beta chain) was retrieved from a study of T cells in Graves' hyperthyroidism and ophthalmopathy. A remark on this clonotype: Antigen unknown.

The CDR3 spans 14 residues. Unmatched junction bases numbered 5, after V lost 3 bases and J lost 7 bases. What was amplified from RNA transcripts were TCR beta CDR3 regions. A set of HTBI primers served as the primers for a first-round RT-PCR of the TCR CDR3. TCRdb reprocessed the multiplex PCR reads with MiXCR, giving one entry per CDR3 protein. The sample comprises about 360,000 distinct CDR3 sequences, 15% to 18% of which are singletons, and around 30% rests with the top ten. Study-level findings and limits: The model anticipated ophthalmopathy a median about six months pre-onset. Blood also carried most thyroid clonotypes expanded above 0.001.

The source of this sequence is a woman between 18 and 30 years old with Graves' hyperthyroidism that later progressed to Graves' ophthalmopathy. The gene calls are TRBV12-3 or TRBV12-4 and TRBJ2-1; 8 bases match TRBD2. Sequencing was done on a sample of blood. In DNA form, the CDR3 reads TGTGCCAGCAGTTTTTCGCGGGAGGAAAATGAGCAGTTCTTC. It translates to CASSFSREENEQFF.